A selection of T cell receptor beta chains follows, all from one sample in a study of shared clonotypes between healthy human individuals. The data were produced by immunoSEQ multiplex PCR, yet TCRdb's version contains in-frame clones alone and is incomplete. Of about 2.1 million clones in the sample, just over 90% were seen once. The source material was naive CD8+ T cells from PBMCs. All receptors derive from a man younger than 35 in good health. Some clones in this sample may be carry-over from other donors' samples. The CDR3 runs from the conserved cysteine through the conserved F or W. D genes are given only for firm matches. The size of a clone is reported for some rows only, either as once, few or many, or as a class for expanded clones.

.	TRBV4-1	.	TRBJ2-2	CASSQQGWSTGELFF	TGCGCCAGCAGCCAACAGGGTTGGAGCACCGGGGAGCTGTTTTTT
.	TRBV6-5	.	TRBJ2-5	CASSLRDFETQYF	TGTGCCAGCAGCCTCAGGGACTTCGAGACCCAGTACTTC
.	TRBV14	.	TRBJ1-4	CASSHRRDSGDEKLFF	TGTGCCAGCAGCCATCGCCGGGACTCAGGGGATGAAAAACTGTTTTTT
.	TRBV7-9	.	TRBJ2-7	CASTTSRPNYEQYF	TGTGCCAGCACCACCTCCCGGCCCAACTACGAGCAGTACTTC
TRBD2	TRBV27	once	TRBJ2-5	CASSLSASGQETQYF	TGTGCCAGCAGCTTATCGGCTAGCGGGCAAGAGACCCAGTACTTC
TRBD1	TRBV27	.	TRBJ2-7	CASSLTRTGTHEQYF	TGTGCCAGCAGCCTGACCCGGACAGGGACCCACGAGCAGTACTTC
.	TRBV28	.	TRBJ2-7	CASSLVSAREQYF	TGTGCCAGCAGTTTGGTGTCAGCGCGCGAGCAGTACTTC
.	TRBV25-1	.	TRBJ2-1	CASSKLRDEQFF	TGTGCCAGCAGTAAACTTAGGGATGAGCAGTTCTTC
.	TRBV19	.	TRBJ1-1	CASSIGRALNTEAFF	TGTGCCAGTAGTATCGGCCGGGCCTTGAACACTGAAGCTTTCTTT
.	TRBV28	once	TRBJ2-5	CASSIYREEETQYF	TGTGCCAGCAGTATTTACAGGGAAGAAGAGACCCAGTACTTC
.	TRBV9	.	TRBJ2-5	CASSVEQETQYF	TGTGCCAGCAGCGTAGAGCAAGAGACCCAGTACTTC
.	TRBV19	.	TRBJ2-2	CASSIARWGTGELFF	TGTGCCAGTAGTATCGCCAGGTGGGGGACCGGGGAGCTGTTTTTT
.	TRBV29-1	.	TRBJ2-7	CSVGGGSYEQYF	TGCAGCGTTGGGGGCGGGTCCTACGAGCAGTACTTC
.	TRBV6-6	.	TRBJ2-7	CASREGRAYEQYF	TGTGCCAGCAGGGAGGGTCGTGCCTACGAGCAGTACTTC
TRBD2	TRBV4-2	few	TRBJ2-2	CASSQGVRERSGELFF	TGTGCCAGCAGCCAAGGGGTGCGGGAGAGGTCCGGGGAGCTGTTTTTT
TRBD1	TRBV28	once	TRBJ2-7	CASSRQGRYEQYF	TGTGCCAGCAGTCGACAGGGGCGCTACGAGCAGTACTTC
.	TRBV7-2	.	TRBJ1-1	CASSLTPSEAFF	TGTGCCAGCAGCTTAACACCTTCTGAAGCTTTCTTT
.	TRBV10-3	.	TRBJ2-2	CAIQGGTNTGELFF	TGTGCCATACAGGGGGGGACCAACACCGGGGAGCTGTTTTTT
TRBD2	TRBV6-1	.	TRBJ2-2	CASRGLAGNTGELFF	TGTGCCAGCAGGGGACTAGCGGGGAACACCGGGGAGCTGTTTTTT
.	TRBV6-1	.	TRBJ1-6	CASSEHRAPRDSPLHF	TGTGCCAGCAGTGAGCACAGGGCTCCTCGGGATTCACCCCTCCACTTT
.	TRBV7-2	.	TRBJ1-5	CASSLDLRGGINQPQHF	TGTGCCAGCAGCTTAGACTTGAGGGGAGGAATCAATCAGCCCCAGCATTTT
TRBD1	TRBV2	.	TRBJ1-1	CASRTRTGEMNTEAFF	TGTGCCAGCAGGACCAGGACAGGGGAAATGAACACTGAAGCTTTCTTT
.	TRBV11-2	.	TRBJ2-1	CASSSRQDNEQFF	TGTGCCAGCAGCTCCCGACAGGACAATGAGCAGTTCTTC
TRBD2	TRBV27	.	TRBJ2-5	CASSPYPGLAGAEETQYF	TGTGCCAGCAGTCCTTACCCGGGACTAGCGGGAGCTGAGGAGACCCAGTACTTC
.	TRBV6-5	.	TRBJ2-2	CASSKTGGPGELFF	TGTGCCAGCAGTAAGACAGGAGGGCCCGGGGAGCTGTTTTTT
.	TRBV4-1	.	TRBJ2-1	CASSQVGPDEQFF	TGCGCCAGCAGCCAAGTAGGGCCCGATGAGCAGTTCTTC
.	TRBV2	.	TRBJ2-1	CASSLAVGGYGYNEQFF	TGTGCCAGCAGCCTCGCGGTGGGGGGATATGGGTACAATGAGCAGTTCTTC
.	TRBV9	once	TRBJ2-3	CASSVGSADTQYF	TGTGCCAGCAGCGTAGGTTCAGCGGATACGCAGTATTTT
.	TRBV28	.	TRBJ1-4	CASSFARQSLNEKLFF	TGTGCCAGCAGTTTCGCCCGCCAGAGTCTTAATGAAAAACTGTTTTTT
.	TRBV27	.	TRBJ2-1	CASSQGVFGNEQFF	TGTGCCAGCAGCCAAGGGGTTTTTGGGAATGAGCAGTTCTTC
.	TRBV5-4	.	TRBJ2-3	CASSLAVLLDEGTDTQYF	TGTGCCAGCAGCTTGGCCGTCCTTCTAGATGAAGGGACAGATACGCAGTATTTT
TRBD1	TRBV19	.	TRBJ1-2	CASSTPGTGRYYGYTF	TGTGCCAGTAGCACGCCTGGGACAGGGAGGTACTATGGCTACACCTTC
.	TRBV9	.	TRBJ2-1	CASSRSTGTNDQFF	TGTGCCAGCAGCCGGAGCACAGGGACCAATGACCAGTTCTTC
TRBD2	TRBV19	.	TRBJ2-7	CASSIGAGGLYEQYF	TGTGCCAGTAGTATAGGAGCGGGAGGGCTGTACGAGCAGTACTTC
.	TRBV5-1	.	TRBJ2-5	CASSLGLRETQYF	TGCGCCAGCAGCTTGGGACTAAGAGAGACCCAGTACTTC
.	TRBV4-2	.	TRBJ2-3	CASSRPRRDGNTDTQYF	TGTGCCAGCAGCCGACCGCGAAGGGATGGGAACACAGATACGCAGTATTTT
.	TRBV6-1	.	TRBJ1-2	CASSPFAGYGYTF	TGTGCCAGCAGTCCCTTCGCCGGCTATGGCTACACCTTC
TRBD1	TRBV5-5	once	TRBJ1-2	CASSPTGGYGYTF	TGTGCCAGCAGCCCGACAGGGGGATATGGCTACACCTTC
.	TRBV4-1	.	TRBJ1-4	CASSQAAVVGNEKLFF	TGCGCCAGCAGCCAAGCGGCGGTGGTAGGTAATGAAAAACTGTTTTTT
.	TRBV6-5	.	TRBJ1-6	CASSYSIAGTNSPLHF	TGTGCCAGCAGTTACTCGATTGCGGGGACCAATTCACCCCTCCACTTT
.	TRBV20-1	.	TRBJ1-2	CSETDGYTF	TGCAGTGAAACAGACGGCTACACCTTC
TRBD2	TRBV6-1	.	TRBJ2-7	CASSTSGRHYEQYF	TGTGCCAGCTCAACTAGCGGGAGACACTACGAGCAGTACTTC
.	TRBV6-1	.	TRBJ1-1	CASTPGTTGTEAFF	TGTGCCAGCACCCCGGGGACGACGGGCACTGAAGCTTTCTTT
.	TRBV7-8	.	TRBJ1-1	CASSLSILGTEAFF	TGTGCCAGCAGCTTATCAATACTGGGCACTGAAGCTTTCTTT
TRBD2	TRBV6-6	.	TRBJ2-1	CASSYRDYQFF	TGTGCCAGCAGTTACCGGGACTACCAGTTCTTC
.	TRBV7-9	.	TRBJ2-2	CASSFRIRDTGELFF	TGTGCCAGCAGCTTTCGAATCAGGGACACCGGGGAGCTGTTTTTT
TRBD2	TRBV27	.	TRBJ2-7	CASGEREGLSYEQYF	TGTGCCAGCGGGGAGCGGGAGGGCCTCTCCTACGAGCAGTACTTC
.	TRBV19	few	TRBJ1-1	CASSMLGTTEAFF	TGTGCCAGTAGTATGCTGGGTACCACTGAAGCTTTCTTT
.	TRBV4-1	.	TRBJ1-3	CASSQDFRRSGNTIYF	TGCGCCAGCAGCCAAGATTTCCGACGCTCTGGAAACACCATATATTTT
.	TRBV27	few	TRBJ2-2	CASSFGQSNTGELFF	TGTGCCAGCAGTTTCGGACAGTCGAACACCGGGGAGCTGTTTTTT
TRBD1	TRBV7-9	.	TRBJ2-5	CASSFGYRGLYQETQYF	TGTGCCAGCAGCTTCGGGTACAGGGGGTTGTACCAAGAGACCCAGTACTTC
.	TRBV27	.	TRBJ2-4	CASSLLGLAKNIQYF	TGTGCCAGCAGTTTATTGGGACTAGCCAAAAACATTCAGTACTTC